What follows is one T cell receptor beta chain and its context. These data are taken from a study of blood T cell repertoires in COVID-19. On the study more broadly: Some COVID-19 samples were acute and others convalescent; all came from the United States, Italy and Spain.

Here immunoSEQ multiplex PCR was the method, and the copy in TCRdb shows in-frame clones only, minus some. The sample has about 190,000 clones, roughly 80% seen once. The length of the CDR3 is 13 residues. V lost 2 bases and J 2 bases, leaving 8 bases between the germline ends. Germline V gene data show CDR1 as SGHNT and CDR2 as YYREEE (reference sequence). The TCR comes from a middle-aged woman with acute or convalescent COVID-19. The sequencing input was peripheral blood. V gene TRBV5-4 combines with J gene TRBJ2-7; D might be TRBD2 (5 bases). The CDR3 DNA sequence: TGTGCCAGCAGCTTCTCGGGGACCTACGAGCAGTACTTC. Residues: CASSFSGTYEQYF.